The T cell receptor (beta chain) under discussion was sequenced for a study of T cells in Graves' hyperthyroidism and ophthalmopathy (dated by TCRdb to about 2019). Describing the broader study: Peripheral blood samples were taken at the time of initial diagnosis, prior to any treatment. To identify TCR V-J signatures that set the groups apart, the researchers used a discovery cohort of 100 patients, made up of under 50 with Graves' ophthalmopathy and 57 with stable Graves' hyperthyroidism. Prospective prediction of ophthalmopathy was tested in an independent validation cohort of approximately 19 hyperthyroidism patients and 15 to 17 patients who later progressed to ophthalmopathy. The 100 or so discovery patients were randomly split 7:3 into training and test sets. The study also compared thyroid tissue and blood T-cell repertoires from about six Graves' hyperthyroidism patients. After blood sampling, hyperthyroidism patients were treated with methimazole at a starting dose of 30 mg daily, and ophthalmopathy patients were treated with high-dose intravenous methylprednisolone. According to the paper, TCR Vbeta CDR3 sequencing was carried out on around 140 peripheral blood samples, which came from fewer than 50 ophthalmopathy, approximately 72 hyperthyroidism and roughly 17 progressor patients.

Amplification of TCR beta CDR3 regions was carried out from RNA transcripts. For the first round of RT-PCR on the TCR CDR3, the HTBI primer set was used together with the Qiagen OneStep RT-PCR kit. Libraries were constructed in a second round of multiplex PCR, after which size selection and purification were carried out. Libraries were sequenced paired-end with 100 bp reads on an Illumina HiSeq2000. Per the authors' processing: SOAPnuke was used to process the raw data, with reads discarded if the reads contained adapters or uncalled bases, had a mean Phred below 15, or lacked an exact constant-primer or identifier match. COPE v1.2.5 was used to merge high-quality paired reads, and clonotypes were defined as unique nucleotide sequences. MiTCR v1.1 was used to align the clonotypes against IMGT TRBV, TRBD and TRBJ reference segments. Only V-J combinations with frequency above 0.0001, covering 99.2% of repertoires, were analysed. A TCS score was defined as the ratio of F50 (clonal expansion) to E x V (chaos), with BLOSUM62-based TCRdist applied between CDR3 peptides within each V-J. Welch's t-statistics and random forest reduced approximately 520 V-J features to 10 to 15, which were used in a naive Bayes classifier (R e1071). TCRdb reprocessing: public reads trimmed at Q25 with fastp, clones called with MiXCR, in-frame beta chains kept. CDR3 protein duplicates are merged, each entry listing the most common genes and DNA. The V and J calls, along with clone size, are taken from TCRdb and not from the paper's own processing. The sample profile shows around 340,000 distinct CDR3 sequences; 15% to 20% of them were found once. 15% of the sample rests with the top ten.

General findings and caveats noted by the study authors: Most expanded thyroid clonotypes (frequency above 0.001) were also detected in blood, a finding suggesting that blood repertoires may reflect thyroid immune responses. No statistical method was used to fix the sample size in advance, and group allocation was not hidden from the investigators. In cross-validation, a model built on a 13 V-J signature told ophthalmopathy apart from stable hyperthyroidism with under 90% sensitivity and roughly 83% specificity, and in testing the same model reached 80%/75%. In validation, progression to ophthalmopathy was predicted by the model with about 70% sensitivity and around 76% specificity, a median of around 5.9 months before onset.

Moderately to severely active disease, a Clinical Activity Score of at least 3, a NOSPECS grade of at least 4, and a duration under 3 months were present in ophthalmopathy patients. Patients with uncontrolled infections, other autoimmune diseases, pregnancy or lactation were excluded. Diagnoses were established on the basis of clinical symptoms, serum thyroxine and TRAb, thyroid ultrasound, and orbital computed tomography. Ficoll-Paque density gradient centrifugation was used to isolate PBMCs from about 9.4 ml of fresh peripheral blood. Trizol reagent was used to extract total RNA, and RNA quality was then checked on an Agilent 2100 Bioanalyzer. The trim is 7 bases for V and 10 bases for J, with a gap of 24 bases between the germline ends. CDR1 and CDR2, looked up from the germline V gene, are SGHRS and YFSETQ. Counted from cysteine to phenylalanine, this CDR3 has 16 amino acids. The kept DNA is CDR3 alone, 48 bases in frame from the first base.

The table lists this clonotype with many counts. The antigen this receptor binds is unknown. Within one base of it there is no much larger clone, and no base qualities were kept. The specimen was blood. The clonotype originates from a woman aged 40-49 years with Graves' ophthalmopathy. The receptor chain draws on TRBV5-1 and TRBJ1-6; D gene: possibly TRBD1, on 5 matching bases. The CDR3 protein: CASALSTGTTGSPLHF. The nucleotides read TGCGCCAGCGCTCTCTCCACAGGCACTACGGGGTCACCCCTCCACTTT.